The rows below give T cell receptor beta chains drawn from one sample of a study of CD8+ T cells in alopecia areata. The data were produced by immunoSEQ multiplex PCR, yet TCRdb's version contains in-frame clones alone and is incomplete. The sample records about 190,000 clones, more than 55% being singletons. The sample here was CD4+ T cells sorted from blood, taken at week 4, from a patient treated with tofacitinib. These receptor sequences come from a human donor with alopecia areata. Each CDR3 is given with its conserved first and last residue. A D gene is named only where the DNA matches it firmly. Clone size, where shown, is once, few, many, or a class for clones that have expanded.

j_call v_call clone_size d_call cdr3_nt cdr3_aa
TRBJ2-2 TRBV27 - - TGTGCCAGCAGTCGGGTCTTGGGGGAGCTGTTTTTT CASSRVLGELFF
TRBJ2-1 TRBV15 - TRBD2 TGTGCCACCAGCAGACAACAACTAGCGGGAGGGCTCGAGCAGTTCTTC CATSRQQLAGGLEQFF
TRBJ1-1 TRBV4-2 - - TGTGCCAGCACCTGGGGTGCTGAAGCTTTCTTT CASTWGAEAFF
TRBJ1-5 TRBV6-5 few - TGTGCCAGCAGGTCTATCGGGACACCTAATCAGCCCCAGCATTTT CASRSIGTPNQPQHF
TRBJ2-2 TRBV29-1 - - TGCAGCGTGGAGTCCGGGGGAAACACCGGGGAGCTGTTTTTT CSVESGGNTGELFF
TRBJ2-3 TRBV11-2 - - TGTGCCAGCAGTTACTCCGATGGAGATACGCAGTATTTT CASSYSDGDTQYF
TRBJ2-7 TRBV29-1 - - TGCAGCGTTGGTAAGGGGCGATACGAGCAGTACTTC CSVGKGRYEQYF
TRBJ2-2 TRBV29-1 - - TGCAGCGTTGAAGCGGGAGTTACCGGGGAGCTGTTTTTT CSVEAGVTGELFF
TRBJ2-1 TRBV9 - - TGTGCCAGCAGCGTAGGAGCAGCCTGGTCTGAGCAGTTCTTC CASSVGAAWSEQFF
TRBJ1-2 TRBV6-5 - - TGTGCCAGCAGTTACTCGGCAGGCGGCCCTGGCTACACCTTC CASSYSAGGPGYTF
TRBJ1-1 TRBV5-1 few - TGCGCCAGCAGCTTGGAGAGAATGAACACTGAAGCTTTCTTT CASSLERMNTEAFF
TRBJ2-1 TRBV14 few - TGTGCCAGCAGCCATCATGATGGGCATGAGCAGTTCTTC CASSHHDGHEQFF
TRBJ1-1 TRBV7-9 - - TGTGCCAGCAGCCCCCCAGCGCGGACTGAAGCTTTCTTT CASSPPARTEAFF
TRBJ1-1 TRBV30 few - TGTGCCTGGGGAAGGAGGGGAACTGAAGCTTTCTTT CAWGRRGTEAFF
TRBJ2-7 TRBV15 - - TGTGCCACCAGCGGCAACAGGTTAGGCGAGCAGTACTTC CATSGNRLGEQYF
TRBJ2-5 TRBV29-1 - - TGCAGCGTTTTGGAGACAGGCCTCCTAATCCAAGAGACCCAGTACTTC CSVLETGLLIQETQYF
TRBJ2-7 TRBV18 - TRBD1 TGTGCCAGCTCACCAACGGGACAGGGGGTAACCTACGAGCAGTACTTC CASSPTGQGVTYEQYF